This paragraph reports one TCR beta chain. Its antigen is not known. The likely explanation is a read error, given a far larger clone one base away. Arm-PCR of CDR3 regions with iRepertoire HTBI primers generated TCR beta libraries. Per the original data handling: Across the samples, identification revealed 60 to 75 TRBV and 11 to 15 TRBJ segments. Via MiXCR, TCRdb re-called the multiplex PCR reads, giving one row per CDR3 protein. These V and J calls derive from TCRdb rather than the authors' analysis. The table includes fewer than 400,000 distinct CDR3 sequences, 18% detected once. V lost 3 bases and J lost 10, with 12 bases in between. Per the germline V gene, CDR1 is KGHDR and CDR2 is SFDVKD. The CDR3 totals 13 residues. Sample time point: newly diagnosed GD, antithyroid drugs for less than 3 months. TCR sequences were obtained from RNA taken from PBMCs. The diagnosis of Graves' disease used American Thyroid Association guidelines.

The data belong to a study of regulatory T cells in long-lasting Graves disease. Findings and caveats of the study: More public clonotypes were shared by persistent patients (about 3,000) than by new patients (approximately 1,000). TRBV28 was favored in persistent disease, as were TRBJ1-2 and TRBJ2-5.

The receptor comes from a female donor with Graves disease. Source: peripheral blood mononuclear cells (PBMCs), taken at new diagnosis, from a patient treated with antithyroid drugs. The rearrangement joins TRBV24-1 to TRBJ2-1; no reliable D call. CDR3 residues: CATSDPPLYEQFF. DNA for the CDR3: TGTGCCACCAGTGATCCCCCCCTCTACGAGCAGTTCTTC.